This T cell receptor (beta chain) came from a study of cytomegalovirus exposure and HLA in healthy donors. Study in general: A later analysis reported the 90 to 150 validation repertoires used the same platform as the 550 to 800 first-cohort repertoires. Notes on the study in general: Clusters of TCRs from the first cohort tended to co-occur in the 120 or so validation repertoires (as a later analysis found). Researchers counted around 180 TCR beta chains as cytomegalovirus-associated.

Note on this clone: Its target is unknown.

J lost 4 bases, V lost 5 bases, and 10 bases had no gene match. The CDR3 extends over 15 amino acids. Germline assignment: CDR1 MNHEY and CDR2 SMNVEV (reference sequence). Some clones are missing from TCRdb's copy, which holds only in-frame ones; the method was immunoSEQ multiplex PCR. The data contain fewer than 250,000 clones, approximately 82% of them singletons. Sequencing used PBMCs. The source is a woman aged 18-29 years in good health and CMV-seronegative. The chain combines TRBV27 with TRBJ1-2; 7 bases agree with TRBD1. DNA of the CDR3: TGTGCCAGCAGTCCCACCCAACAGGGGAGCTATGGCTACACCTTC. This encodes CASSPTQQGSYGYTF.